This T cell receptor beta chain came from a study of blood T cell repertoires in COVID-19. Study as a whole: T cells, B-cell-depleted T cells, or PBMCs supplied cDNA or gDNA.

This CDR3 has 15 residues. With 3 bases clipped from V and 2 bases from J, the junction kept 5 bases outside the gene matches. In germline, CDR1 is SGDLS, CDR2 YYNGEE. Using immunoSEQ multiplex PCR, the repertoire was profiled, and TCRdb retains in-frame clones only, with some absent. The table includes around 190,000 clones, under 90% detected once. Material for sequencing was peripheral blood. The receptor's source is a man aged 55 to 69 with acute or convalescent COVID-19. The rearrangement links TRBV9 to TRBJ1-5, with 7 bases identical to TRBD1. The CDR3 loop reads CASSEGTVGNQPQHF. The CDR3 DNA reads TGTGCCAGCAGCGAGGGGACAGTAGGCAATCAGCCCCAGCATTTT.